This T cell receptor beta chain was sequenced in a study of CD8 T cells in ankylosing spondylitis. Study-wide results and limits: Typical of ankylosing spondylitis blood, it appeared, was a TCR beta motif of under 10 highly homologous variants. According to the report, clones linked to the disease were significantly enriched in matched synovial fluid samples taken from ankylosing spondylitis patients.

V was pared by 4 bases and J by 7 bases, with 8 bases between. CDR3 size: 11 residues. Germline CDR1 is SEHNR and CDR2 is FQNEAQ (reference sequence). Turning to this clonotype: Its antigen is currently unknown. A clone one base away is much larger, so this may be a read error.

As the method for making TCR beta libraries, quantitative 5'-RACE with molecular barcodes was used. MiXCR was run by TCRdb on the 5' RACE reads, yielding one entry per CDR3 protein. The sample lists approximately 200,000 distinct CDR3 sequences, roughly 13% seen once, with about 11% in the top ten. V usage is TRBV7-9 and J usage is TRBJ2-7, with D tentatively TRBD1 (6 bases). The specimen sequenced was blood, either unsorted or a sorted T cell fraction (not recorded which). This clonotype was sampled from a female donor with ankylosing spondylitis or in good health (not recorded which). The CDR3 DNA reads TGTGCCAGCAGCTCAACAGGGGAGCAGTACTTC. It encodes CASSSTGEQYF.